These 8 T cell receptor beta chains were sequenced from one sample in a study of T cell changes during pregnancy in multiple sclerosis. Some clones are missing from TCRdb's copy, which holds only in-frame ones; the method was immunoSEQ multiplex PCR. The sample consists of around 53,000 clones, 90% of them appearing once. The source material was CD8+ T cells from peripheral blood mononuclear cells, sampled before pregnancy. The receptors were sampled from a female donor with multiple sclerosis, enrolled in a pregnancy study.

The chain has TRBV4-3 and TRBJ1-1; no firm D call. The germline V gene has CDR1 LGHNA and CDR2 YSLEER. The CDR3 extends over 15 amino acids. The V end was cut by 0 bases, the J end by 5 bases, with 13 bases between. The CDR3 coding sequence is TGCGCCAGCAGCCAAGAAAGGAACGGAGCGACTGAAGCTTTCTTT. This encodes CASSQERNGATEAFF.

The gene calls are TRBV6-6 and TRBJ1-2; TRBD1 might be the D (6 bases). CDR3 length equals 12 residues. Trimming removed 10 bases at V and 7 bases at J, with 16 bases between. The germline CDR1 and CDR2 sequences are MNHNY and SVGAGI (reference sequence). The CDR3 DNA is TGTGCCAACTCTGGCGGGGGGCTTGGCTACACCTTC. This translates into CANSGGGLGYTF.

V is TRBV12-5 and J is TRBJ1-3; a weak D match, TRBD1 (6 bases). In germline, CDR1 is LGHNT, CDR2 FRNRAP. The V and J ends lost 3 bases and 2 bases respectively, with 14 bases between them. CDR3 length: 16 amino acids. The CDR3 loop is CASGFGRGSTGNTIYF. Written as DNA, the CDR3 is TGTGCTAGTGGTTTTGGCAGGGGTTCGACTGGAAACACCATATATTTT.

This clone is medium-sized by share. The chain couples TRBV27 to TRBJ1-1, with D possibly TRBD1 on 6 matching bases. CDR3 length equals 13 residues. Germline CDR1 reads MNHEY; CDR2 reads SMNVEV (reference sequence). Trimming pared 10 bases from V and 5 bases from J, leaving 17 bases between. CDR3 region: CAIEQGQGTEAFF. The CDR3 DNA sequence: TGTGCCATCGAGCAGGGTCAGGGGACTGAAGCTTTCTTT.

This rearrangement joins TRBV19 to TRBJ2-3, with 10 bases that match TRBD1. The V and J ends lost 5 bases and 5 bases, in that order; junction bases with no gene match: 19. The CDR3 is 19 amino acids. Germline values: CDR1 LNHDA, CDR2 SQIVND (reference sequence). As DNA, the CDR3 is TGTGCCAGTAGTTCACGACCCGTCCGGGACAGGGGATATGGAGATACGCAGTATTTT. It translates to CASSSRPVRDRGYGDTQYF.

The V and J genes are TRBV9 and TRBJ2-7; D possibly corresponds to TRBD2 (6 bases). Germline V gene sequence: CDR1 SGDLS, CDR2 YYNGEE. The CDR3 loop spans 14 amino acids. Trimming shortened V by 4 bases and J by 2 bases, and 13 bases separated the two germline ends. In DNA form, the CDR3 reads TGTGCCAGCAGCTTCGGGGGAGCAACCTACGAGCAGTACTTC. Its translation is CASSFGGATYEQYF.

This clone has a single count. The junction shows a germline mismatch at one end, possibly a read error. The chain links TRBV5-8 to TRBJ2-7; 9 nucleotides align to TRBD1. This CDR3 has 10 residues. Germline CDR1 reads SGHTS; CDR2 reads YDEGEE. CDR3 nucleotides: TGTGCCAGCAGCCGGGGACAGGGACACTTC. It is translated as CASSRGQGHF.

This chain links TRBV13 with TRBJ2-3; D perhaps matches TRBD2 (5 bases). Trimming stripped 5 bases from V and 6 bases from J, with 9 bases between. The CDR3 loop spans 12 amino acids. The germline V gene encodes CDR1 PRHDT and CDR2 FYEKMQ (reference sequence). The CDR3: CASSLGVDTQYF. The CDR3 region has the DNA TGTGCCAGCAGCCTGGGAGTGGATACGCAGTATTTT.